These 5 T cell receptor beta chains were sequenced from one sample in a study of T-cell memory formation after mild COVID-19. TCRdb reanalysed the 5' RACE reads using MiXCR and keeps one entry per CDR3 protein. This repertoire shows approximately 290,000 distinct CDR3 sequences, around 15% found once; its top ten account for about a fifth. Sequenced input: PBMCs or a T cell subset sorted from them (not recorded which). The receptors were gathered from a man between 18 and 29 years old who had mild COVID-19 (a few samples of this study predate the infection). Cell type and time point are not known.

V usage is TRBV5-4 and J usage is TRBJ1-6; the D is unclear. This CDR3 contains 16 residues. CDR1 is SGHNT and CDR2 is YYREEE in the germline V gene (reference sequence). Trimming stripped 0 bases from V and 8 bases from J, with 15 bases between. The CDR3: CASSLDSDPNYSPLHF. The CDR3 DNA follows: TGTGCCAGCAGCTTGGACTCGGACCCTAATTATTCACCCCTCCACTTT.

In this sample, this clonotype turned up a few times. V is TRBV20-1 and J is TRBJ1-1, with a tentative D call TRBD1 (5 bases). CDR3 length equals 13 residues. The V end was cut by 2 bases, the J end by 1 base, with 8 bases between. Germline assignment: CDR1 DFQATT and CDR2 SNEGSKA (reference sequence). The CDR3, as DNA: TGCAGTGCTAGACCTGACAGGAACACTGAAGCTTTCTTT. It codes for CSARPDRNTEAFF.

V and J are TRBV18 and TRBJ2-7; TRBD1 matches 9 bases. The V and J ends lost 5 bases and 0 bases, in that order; junction bases with no gene match: 5. Germline V gene sequence: CDR1 KGHSH, CDR2 LQKENI. This CDR3 has 15 residues. CDR3 nucleotide sequence: TGTGCCAGCTCAATAGGGACAGGGAGCTCCTACGAGCAGTACGTC. Its protein is CASSIGTGSSYEQYV.

CDR3 loop: CSVGTGAGNTIYF. The CDR3 DNA reads as TGCAGCGTTGGGACAGGGGCTGGAAACACCATATATTTT. The chain links TRBV29-1 to TRBJ1-3, with TRBD1 identical over 9 bases. CDR1 SQVTM and CDR2 ANQGSEA come from the germline V gene. The length of the CDR3 is 13 residues. With V trimmed by 4 bases and J by 2 bases, 0 bases remained unmatched.

This clonotype was found a few times. V and J are TRBV7-2 and TRBJ2-2; D is possibly TRBD1 or TRBD2 (5 bases each). The V end lost 4 bases, the J end lost 5 bases, and 14 bases lay between the germline ends. Germline-derived CDR1 and CDR2 are SGHTA and FQGNSA. CDR3 length: 15 amino acids. The CDR3 spells CASSSAGAPTGELFF. DNA for the CDR3: TGTGCCAGCAGCTCGGCCGGGGCTCCAACCGGGGAGCTGTTTTTT. Supplemented by reference TRBV7-2 and TRBJ2-2, the full variable domain reads GAGVSQSPSNKVTEKGKDVELRCDPISGHTALYWYRQSLGQGLEFLIYFQGNSAPDKSGLPSDRFSAERTGGSVSTLTIQRTQQEDSAVYLCASSSAGAPTGELFFGEGSRLTVL.